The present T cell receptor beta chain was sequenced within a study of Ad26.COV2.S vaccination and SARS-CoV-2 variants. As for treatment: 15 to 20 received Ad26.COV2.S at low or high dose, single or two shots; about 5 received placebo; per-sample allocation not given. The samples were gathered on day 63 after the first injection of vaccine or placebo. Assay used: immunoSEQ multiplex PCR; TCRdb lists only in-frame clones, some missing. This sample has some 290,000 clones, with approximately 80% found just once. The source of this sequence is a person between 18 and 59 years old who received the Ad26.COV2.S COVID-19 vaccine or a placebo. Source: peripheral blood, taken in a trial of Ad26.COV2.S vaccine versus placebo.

CDR3 coding DNA: TGTGCCAGCAGCCTCGGTGGCCTCGGTACGCAGTATTTT. Protein: CASSLGGLGTQYF. V gene TRBV3-1 (or the pseudogene TRBV3-2) combines with J gene TRBJ2-3; D is unresolved. V was clipped by 4 bases and J by 8 bases, with 13 bases between them. There are 13 residues in the CDR3. The germline V gene has CDR1 LGHDT and CDR2 YNNKEL (reference sequence).